Listed below are T cell receptor beta chains from one sample, sequenced in a study of blood T cell repertoires in COVID-19. Measured with immunoSEQ multiplex PCR; TCRdb has only the in-frame clones, and not every one. The sample records some 42,000 clones, around three quarters being singletons. Sequencing was carried out using peripheral blood. These receptor sequences come from a man at least 80 years old with acute or convalescent COVID-19. CDR3s include the opening cysteine and the closing phenylalanine or tryptophan. The D gene is left open where the match is weak. Size is omitted from some rows. Given values are once, few, many or a class for expanded clones.

size	V	J	D	CDR3	DNA
-	TRBV30	TRBJ2-1	TRBD2	CAWRDGGRNEQFF	TGTGCCTGGAGAGATGGCGGGAGAAATGAGCAGTTCTTC
few	TRBV5-4	TRBJ1-6	TRBD1	CASSLGGGNSPLHF	TGTGCCAGCAGCTTGGGAGGGGGCAATTCACCCCTCCACTTT
-	TRBV28	TRBJ2-1	-	CASSAPTVSSYNEQFF	TGTGCCAGCAGTGCTCCGACAGTTTCCTCCTACAATGAGCAGTTCTTC
-	TRBV7-9	TRBJ1-3	-	CASSYHPLDSSGNTIYF	TGTGCCAGCAGTTACCACCCGCTGGACAGCTCTGGAAACACCATATATTTT
few	TRBV5-1	TRBJ2-5	TRBD2	CASSLWLADEETQYF	TGCGCCAGCAGCTTGTGGCTAGCGGATGAAGAGACCCAGTACTTC
-	TRBV28	TRBJ1-1	TRBD1	CASSRQGRTEAFF	TGTGCCAGCAGTAGACAGGGGCGGACTGAAGCTTTCTTT
-	TRBV6-6	TRBJ2-7	TRBD1	CASSLRGLEEQYF	TGTGCCAGCAGCCTCAGGGGGCTTGAAGAGCAGTACTTC
-	TRBV18	TRBJ1-5	TRBD1	CASSPGTGADQPQHF	TGTGCCAGCTCACCAGGTACAGGGGCGGATCAGCCCCAGCATTTT
-	TRBV18	TRBJ1-1	-	CASSLETDNTEAFF	TGTGCCAGCTCATTAGAGACAGACAACACTGAAGCTTTCTTT
-	TRBV5-8	TRBJ2-1	TRBD2	CASSSRTSGDEQFF	TGTGCCAGCAGCTCCAGGACTAGCGGTGATGAGCAGTTCTTC
few	TRBV12-3/TRBV12-4	TRBJ2-2	-	CASIGGTGELFF	TGTGCCAGCATCGGGGGCACCGGGGAGCTGTTTTTT
few	TRBV5-1	TRBJ2-1	-	CASSLAPGTYNEQFF	TGCGCCAGCAGCTTGGCACCCGGGACCTACAATGAGCAGTTCTTC
-	TRBV7-8	TRBJ2-3	TRBD2	CASSLAGGADTQYF	TGTGCCAGCAGCTTGGCGGGAGGGGCAGATACGCAGTATTTT
-	TRBV5-4	TRBJ2-3	TRBD1	CASSLPGTGVTDTQYF	TGTGCCAGCAGCCTACCCGGGACAGGGGTGACAGATACGCAGTATTTT
-	TRBV19	TRBJ2-4	-	CASTQGAKNIQYF	TGTGCCAGTACACAGGGAGCCAAAAACATTCAGTACTTC
-	TRBV24-1	TRBJ2-1	-	CATTQYNEQFF	TGTGCCACCACCCAGTACAATGAGCAGTTCTTC
large	TRBV7-9	TRBJ2-7	TRBD2	CASSLESGTRPYEQYF	TGTGCCAGCAGCTTAGAATCCGGGACTAGACCCTACGAGCAGTACTTC
-	TRBV25-1	TRBJ1-4	-	CASSEGQPNEKLFF	TGTGCCAGCAGTGAAGGACAGCCTAATGAAAAACTGTTTTTT
-	TRBV20-1	TRBJ1-2	TRBD1	CSASGGAGYTF	TGCAGTGCTTCAGGGGGCGCTGGCTACACCTTC
-	TRBV5-5	TRBJ1-1	-	CASSFGRGRVNTEAFF	TGTGCCAGCAGCTTTGGGAGGGGACGGGTGAACACTGAAGCTTTCTTT
-	TRBV28	TRBJ2-7	TRBD2	CASSLFSGGLNEQYF	TGTGCCAGCAGTTTATTTTCGGGAGGATTGAACGAGCAGTACTTC
many	TRBV7-9	TRBJ2-2	-	CASSLAGGGTGELFF	TGTGCCAGCAGCTTAGCTGGGGGCGGCACCGGGGAGCTGTTTTTT
-	TRBV27	TRBJ1-5	-	CASRLGAGNQPQHF	TGTGCCAGCAGGTTGGGGGCAGGGAATCAGCCCCAGCATTTT
once	TRBV7-6	TRBJ1-4	TRBD1	CASSAGQGGEKLFF	TGTGCCAGCAGCGCCGGACAGGGAGGTGAAAAACTGTTTTTT
few	TRBV7-9	TRBJ1-2	TRBD1	CASSLAGTGGTYGYTF	TGTGCCAGCAGCTTGGCGGGGACAGGGGGCACCTATGGCTACACCTTC
-	TRBV2	TRBJ1-4	-	CASSEFGRSNEKLFF	TGTGCCAGCAGTGAATTCGGCCGGAGTAATGAAAAACTGTTTTTT
-	TRBV19	TRBJ1-3	-	CASSTRESSGNTIYF	TGTGCCAGTAGTACCCGGGAGAGCTCTGGAAACACCATATATTTT